This TCR beta chain stems from a study of CD8 T cells in ankylosing spondylitis. Germline V gives CDR1 SGDLS, CDR2 YYNGEE. The V gene lost 3 bases and the J gene lost 2 bases, with 11 bases spanning the gap. The CDR3 contains 15 residues. Study-level findings and limits: Characteristic, it appeared, of ankylosing spondylitis blood was a TCR beta motif of fewer than 10 highly homologous variants. Some of the motif variants had earlier been found in reactive arthritis patients' fluid and blood.

Quantitative 5'-RACE with molecular barcodes generated TCR beta libraries. TCRdb reprocessed the 5' RACE reads via MiXCR and lists one record per CDR3 protein. The table has just over 350,000 distinct CDR3 sequences, roughly 20% seen once. Only a few counts were recorded for this clonotype. Its cognate antigen is unknown. The sequencing sample was made of blood, either unsorted or a sorted T cell fraction (not recorded which). This TCR derives from a male donor with ankylosing spondylitis or in good health (not recorded which). The chain recombines TRBV9 with TRBJ2-2, with D hard to call. The CDR3 coding sequence is TGTGCCAGCAGCGGTAGAGGACCAAACACCGGGGAGCTGTTTTTT. It is translated as CASSGRGPNTGELFF.